Below, 28 T cell receptor beta chains from the same sample are listed, as sequenced in a study of T cells after yellow fever vaccination. One entry per CDR3 protein, called by TCRdb with MiXCR from the 5' RACE reads. The profile shows about 320,000 distinct CDR3 sequences, 3.5% to 5% of them singletons. The material was PBMCs, obtained 15 days after the yellow fever booster vaccination. The receptors originated from a man younger than 35 who received the YFV17D yellow fever vaccine.

This clonotype came up a few times. The rearrangement links TRBV5-1 to TRBJ2-5, with TRBD2 matching over 8 bases. The CDR3 is 17 residues long. V lost 6 bases, J lost 4 bases, and 17 bases stayed unmatched. Germline lookup yields CDR1 SGHRS and CDR2 YFSETQ. CDR3 region: CASNPRITGGPGETQYF. DNA for the CDR3: TGCGCCAGCAACCCCCGGATAACGGGGGGGCCGGGAGAGACCCAGTACTTC.

At least ten counts were recorded for this clonotype. The genes are TRBV7-2 and TRBJ1-2, with D tentatively TRBD1 (5 bases). The CDR3 loop spans 14 amino acids. Germline lookup yields CDR1 SGHTA and CDR2 FQGNSA. Trimming shortened V by 5 bases and J by 6 bases, and 16 bases separated the two germline ends. The CDR3 protein is CASSPPGRVNGYTF. The CDR3 DNA reads TGTGCCAGCAGCCCGCCGGGCAGGGTAAATGGCTACACCTTC.

The rearrangement links TRBV20-1 to TRBJ1-1; D not certain. In germline, CDR1 is DFQATT, CDR2 SNEGSKA (reference sequence). There are 13 residues in the CDR3. The germline V and J ends were trimmed by 3 bases and 3 bases, with 11 bases remaining between them. As DNA, the CDR3 is TGCAGTGCTAGTTGGCAGATTGACACTGAAGCTTTCTTT. Protein product: CSASWQIDTEAFF.

This clonotype was seen at least ten times. J is TRBJ1-3 and V is TRBV12-3 or TRBV12-4; 8 bases are shared with TRBD1. With 10 bases clipped from V and 4 bases from J, the junction kept 6 bases outside the gene matches. The CDR3 extends over 13 amino acids. The CDR3 DNA reads TGTGCCAACCGCCGGGACAGGGGAAACACCATATATTTT. Amino acid sequence: CANRRDRGNTIYF.

This clonotype was seen a handful of times. The CDR3 reads CASSARDMEPQHF. CDR3 DNA: TGTGCCAGCAGTGCGCGGGACATGGAGCCCCAGCATTTT. The rearrangement joins TRBV6-2 or TRBV6-3 to TRBJ1-5, with D possibly being TRBD1 (6 bases). The CDR3 runs 13 residues. Germline-derived CDR1 and CDR2 are MNHEY and SVGEGT. Trimming left V 5 bases short and J 8 bases short, with 13 bases between.

This clonotype was seen a handful of times. The chain has TRBV14 and TRBJ2-5; TRBD2 is a possible D gene (7 bases). CDR1 and CDR2 from the germline V gene are SGHDN and FVKESK. The CDR3 covers 14 residues. Trimming pared 2 bases from V and 4 bases from J, leaving 11 bases between. CDR3 residues: CASSQRGAGETQYF. For the CDR3, the DNA is TGTGCCAGCAGCCAACGGGGGGCCGGAGAGACCCAGTACTTC.

This clonotype was counted a few times. The CDR3 reads CASSPTTPFSGNTIYF. In nucleotides, the CDR3 is TGTGCCAGCAGCCCAACGACACCTTTCTCTGGAAACACCATATATTTT. The chain is built from TRBV4-2 and TRBJ1-3; D is ambiguous. The CDR3 is 16 residues long. Germline V lookup: CDR1 LGHNA, CDR2 YNFKEQ. V was cut by 4 bases and J by 0 bases, with 13 bases left in between.

This clonotype was observed many times. The chain links TRBV2 to TRBJ2-7; D is undetermined. Trimming removed 7 bases at V and 1 base at J, with 14 bases between. There are 14 residues in the CDR3. The germline CDR1 and CDR2 sequences are SNHLY and FYNNEI. The CDR3 reads CASTPDGPSYEQYF. In DNA form, the CDR3 reads TGTGCCAGCACGCCGGATGGGCCGTCCTACGAGCAGTACTTC.

At least ten counts were recorded for this clonotype. The CDR3 reads CASSQGGGGETQYF. The CDR3, as DNA: TGCGCCAGCAGCCAAGGGGGGGGCGGCGAGACCCAGTACTTC. The rearrangement uses TRBV4-3 and TRBJ2-5; D is possibly TRBD2 (7 bases). V lost 1 base and J lost 5, with 11 bases in between. Germline V gene sequence: CDR1 LGHNA, CDR2 YSLEER. The CDR3 runs 14 residues.

The rearrangement links TRBV24-1 to TRBJ2-1, with D possibly matching TRBD2 (6 bases). The germline CDR1 and CDR2 sequences are KGHDR and SFDVKD. V lost 3 bases and J 8 bases, leaving 10 bases between the germline ends. The CDR3 has 13 amino acids. This chain's CDR3 is CATSDRPGDEQFF. The CDR3 DNA reads TGTGCCACCAGTGATCGGCCGGGGGATGAGCAGTTCTTC.

This clonotype was counted only a few times. The CDR3 nucleotides read TGTGCCAGCAGCGTAGGCGGGGGATTCCAAGAGACCCAGTACTTC. Its translation is CASSVGGGFQETQYF. The J gene is TRBJ2-5, the V gene TRBV9; 7 positions match TRBD2. CDR1 and CDR2 from the germline V gene are SGDLS and YYNGEE. V lost 0 bases and J lost 1; bases outside the gene matches: 3. CDR3 length: 15 residues.

This clonotype was observed a few times. The gene calls are TRBV5-5 and TRBJ1-2; 9 nucleotides agree with TRBD1. With V trimmed by 0 bases and J by 6 bases, 9 bases remained unmatched. The CDR3 totals 16 residues. Germline loops: CDR1 SGHKS, CDR2 YYEKEE (reference sequence). CDR3 coding DNA: TGTGCCAGCAGCTTGGACGTCGGGACAGGGTCTAATGGCTACACCTTC. Translation gives CASSLDVGTGSNGYTF.

This clonotype was seen a handful of times. This chain joins TRBV20-1 and TRBJ1-5, with a tentative D call TRBD1 (5 bases). The V end lost 8 bases, the J end lost 0 bases, and 20 bases lay between the germline ends. The CDR3 covers 16 residues. CDR1 DFQATT and CDR2 SNEGSKA come from the germline V gene (reference sequence). CDR3 DNA: TGCAGTCCCTACCGGCATGGGACTGATAGCAATCAGCCCCAGCATTTT. The encoded protein is CSPYRHGTDSNQPQHF.

The chain employs TRBV11-2 and TRBJ1-3; no clear D gene. V gave up 5 bases and J gave up 0 bases, with 8 bases separating them. The CDR3 runs 14 residues. Looked up from germline, CDR1 is SGHAT and CDR2 is FQNNGV. The CDR3 DNA reads TGTGCCAGCAGCCAACAATTCTCTGGAAACACCATATATTTT. As protein: CASSQQFSGNTIYF.

The chain uses TRBV28 and TRBJ2-1; 10 nucleotides agree with TRBD2. In germline, CDR1 is MDHEN, CDR2 SYDVKM. The length of the CDR3 is 15 residues. V was clipped by 7 bases and J by 8 bases; unmatched bases: 11. CDR3 sequence: CASTMERGGYHEQFF. The CDR3 bases are TGTGCCAGCACGATGGAGCGGGGGGGTTATCATGAGCAGTTCTTC.

This clonotype appeared many times. The V and J genes are TRBV11-2 and TRBJ2-3; 9 positions match TRBD2. This CDR3 has 13 residues. The J segment lost 5 bases and the V segment lost 8 bases, leaving 5 bases of the junction unmatched. The germline gives CDR1 SGHAT, CDR2 FQNNGV. For the CDR3, the DNA is TGTGCCAGCGCGGGGGGGCTTAAAGATACGCAGTATTTT. This translates into CASAGGLKDTQYF.

This clonotype was observed many times. The rearrangement links TRBV7-9 to TRBJ1-2; 7 nucleotides line up with TRBD1. The length of the CDR3 is 15 residues. The J segment lost 5 bases and the V segment lost 1 base, leaving 7 bases of the junction unmatched. Germline CDR1 SEHNR, CDR2 FQNEAQ (reference sequence). Here the CDR3 reads CASSLVARGNYGYTF. In nucleotides, the CDR3 is TGTGCCAGCAGCTTAGTAGCCAGGGGGAATTATGGCTACACCTTC.

Ten or more counts support this clonotype. V gene TRBV6-1 combines with J gene TRBJ1-2; TRBD1 is a possible D gene (5 bases). CDR3 length: 12 residues. Trimming removed 4 bases from V and 3 bases from J, with 6 bases in between. Germline V CDR1 and CDR2: MNHNS, SASEGT. The CDR3 spells CASSGGYYGYTF. As DNA, the CDR3 is TGTGCCAGCAGTGGGGGGTACTATGGCTACACCTTC.

The rearrangement uses TRBV6-1 and TRBJ2-5; D is perhaps TRBD2 (7 bases). The germline gives CDR1 MNHNS, CDR2 SASEGT. The V end was cut by 5 bases, the J end by 9 bases, with 19 bases between. There are 14 residues in the CDR3. DNA of the CDR3: TGTGCCAGCAGTCTAGGGGGGGACGCCCTGGCCCAGTACTTC. It codes for CASSLGGDALAQYF.

This clonotype was observed a few times. This chain links TRBV4-2 with TRBJ1-1; D call uncertain. V was clipped by 0 bases and J by 3 bases, with 8 bases between them. The V gene's germline CDR1 is LGHNA and CDR2 YNFKEQ. There are 14 residues in the CDR3. The CDR3 spells CASSQDPQDTEAFF. CDR3 in DNA: TGTGCCAGCAGCCAAGATCCGCAGGACACTGAAGCTTTCTTT.

In its sample, this clonotype was seen many times. The chain links TRBV5-1 to TRBJ2-7; TRBD2 aligns across 8 bases. Per the germline V gene, CDR1 is SGHRS and CDR2 is YFSETQ. This CDR3 region has 14 residues. After removal of 4 bases from V and 6 bases from J, the junction contained 9 bases not matched to a gene. CDR3 DNA sequence: TGCGCCAGCAGCCCCCCGGGACTAGTCACCGAGCAGTACTTC. Translating gives CASSPPGLVTEQYF.

This clonotype appeared many times. V and J are TRBV6-5 and TRBJ2-3; 11 nucleotides align to TRBD2. J was trimmed by 6 bases and V by 6 bases; bases with no gene match: 5. The CDR3 runs 14 residues. Per the germline V gene, CDR1 is MNHEY and CDR2 is SVGAGI. The CDR3 sequence is CASSVAGGQDTQYF. CDR3 DNA: TGTGCCAGCAGCGTAGCGGGGGGGCAGGATACGCAGTATTTT.

This clonotype has at least ten counts. The chain has TRBV6-2 or TRBV6-3 and TRBJ1-6; the D gene is possibly TRBD1 (5 bases). V lost 6 bases to trimming and J lost 7 bases, with 19 bases between them. CDR1 is MNHEY and CDR2 is SVGEGT in the germline V gene. The CDR3 sequence is 16 residues long. This CDR3 reads CASSRNSGTGNSPLHF. DNA of the CDR3: TGTGCCAGCAGCCGAAACTCCGGGACGGGGAATTCACCCCTCCACTTT.

This clonotype was detected many times. The chain carries TRBV9 and TRBJ1-1, with a tentative D call TRBD1 (6 bases). The V and J ends lost 4 bases and 5 bases respectively, with 18 bases between them. The CDR3 runs 15 residues. From germline, CDR1 is SGDLS and CDR2 YYNGEE. The CDR3 loop reads CASSLIVGGGTEAFF. The CDR3 nucleotides read TGTGCCAGCAGCCTTATCGTAGGGGGAGGAACTGAAGCTTTCTTT. Full variable domain (rest looked up from reference TRBV9 and TRBJ1-1): DSGVTQTPKHLITATGQRVTLRCSPRSGDLSVYWYQQSLDQGLQFLIQYYNGEERAKGNILERFSAQQFPDLHSELNLSSLELGDSALYFCASSLIVGGGTEAFFGQGTRLTVV.

The chain has TRBV6-5 and TRBJ2-4, with D perhaps TRBD1 or TRBD2 (5 bases each). V lost 2 bases and J lost 1, with 18 bases in between. Germline V gene sequence: CDR1 MNHEY, CDR2 SVGAGI. The length of the CDR3 is 18 residues. The CDR3 loop is CASSYTAGPEGAKNIQYF. The DNA of the CDR3 is TGTGCCAGCAGTTACACGGCAGGGCCCGAGGGGGCCAAAAACATTCAGTACTTC.

At least ten counts were recorded for this clonotype. The chain combines TRBV7-6 with TRBJ2-5; no firm D call. The CDR3 totals 12 residues. V dropped 8 bases and J dropped 1 base, with 8 bases sitting between them. In germline, CDR1 is SGHVS, CDR2 FNYEAQ. The CDR3 reads CASSNSQETQYF. CDR3 coding DNA: TGTGCCAGCTCAAACAGCCAAGAGACCCAGTACTTC. Based on the CDR3 plus reference TRBV7-6 and TRBJ2-5, the full variable domain is GAGVSQSPRYKVTKRGQDVALRCDPISGHVSLYWYRQALGQGPEFLTYFNYEAQQDKSGLPNDRFSAERPEGSISTLTIQRTEQRDSAMYRCASSNSQETQYFGPGTRLLVL.

There are a few counts of this clonotype. The chain couples TRBV6-6 to TRBJ1-2; no reliable D call. Germline CDR1 and CDR2: MNHNY and SVGAGI (reference sequence). V lost 5 bases and J lost 7, with 8 bases in between. This CDR3 spans 11 amino acids. In nucleotides, the CDR3 is TGTGCCAGCAGTCCCCCCGGTGGCTACACCTTC. Its translation is CASSPPGGYTF.

This clonotype was observed many times. This rearrangement joins TRBV6-4 to TRBJ2-7; possibly TRBD2 for D (6 bases). The V gene's germline CDR1 is MRHNA and CDR2 SNTAGT. V was shortened by 0 bases and J by 4 bases, with 13 bases between the two germline ends. This CDR3 contains 15 residues. The CDR3 region is CASSDSWRGKYEQYV. In DNA, the CDR3 is TGTGCCAGCAGTGACTCATGGCGGGGAAAATACGAGCAGTACGTC.